This entry features one T cell receptor beta chain sequence. The data were obtained in a study of blood T cell repertoires in COVID-19. Background on the study: Specimens from acute and convalescent COVID-19 originated in the United States, Italy and Spain.

Germline V gene data show CDR1 as MDHEN and CDR2 as SYDVKM. V lost 5 bases to trimming and J lost 5 bases; unmatched junction nucleotides: 10. The CDR3 covers 16 residues. Some clones are missing from TCRdb's copy, which holds only in-frame ones; the method was immunoSEQ multiplex PCR. Of some 370,000 clones listed, about 90% are singletons. The V and J genes are TRBV28 and TRBJ2-2; 8 nucleotides align to TRBD1. This sequence was found in a man younger than 30 with active or convalescent COVID-19. Sample: peripheral blood. CDR3 bases: TGTGCCAGCAGTCTTGGACAGGGTATTCGGACCGGGGAGCTGTTTTTT. This encodes CASSLGQGIRTGELFF.